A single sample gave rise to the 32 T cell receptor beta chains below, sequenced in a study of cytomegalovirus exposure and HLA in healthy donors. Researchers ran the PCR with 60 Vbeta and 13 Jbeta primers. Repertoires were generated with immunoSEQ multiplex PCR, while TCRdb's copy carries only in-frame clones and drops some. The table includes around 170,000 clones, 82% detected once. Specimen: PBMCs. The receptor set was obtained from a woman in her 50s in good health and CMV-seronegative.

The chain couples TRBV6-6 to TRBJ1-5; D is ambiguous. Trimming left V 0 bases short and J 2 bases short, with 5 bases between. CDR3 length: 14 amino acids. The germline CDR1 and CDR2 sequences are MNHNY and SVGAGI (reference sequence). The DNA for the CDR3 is TGTGCCAGCAGTTACTCCGGGGGCAATCAGCCCCAGCATTTT. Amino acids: CASSYSGGNQPQHF.

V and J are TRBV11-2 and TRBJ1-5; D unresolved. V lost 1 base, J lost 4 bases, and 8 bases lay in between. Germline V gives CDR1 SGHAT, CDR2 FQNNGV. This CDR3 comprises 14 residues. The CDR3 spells CASSLGAGNQPQHF. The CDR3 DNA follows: TGTGCCAGCAGCTTAGGGGCGGGGAATCAGCCCCAGCATTTT.

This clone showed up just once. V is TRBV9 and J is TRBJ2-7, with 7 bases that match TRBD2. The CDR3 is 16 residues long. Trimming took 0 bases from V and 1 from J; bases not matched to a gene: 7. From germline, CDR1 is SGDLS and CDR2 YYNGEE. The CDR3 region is CASSVEASGGSYEQYF. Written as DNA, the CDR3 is TGTGCCAGCAGCGTAGAGGCTAGCGGAGGTTCCTACGAGCAGTACTTC.

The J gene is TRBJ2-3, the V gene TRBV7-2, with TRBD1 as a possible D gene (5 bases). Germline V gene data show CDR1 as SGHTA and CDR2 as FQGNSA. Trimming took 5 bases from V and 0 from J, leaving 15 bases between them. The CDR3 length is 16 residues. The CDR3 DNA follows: TGTGCCAGCAGCCTACAAGACAGAATCAGCACAGATACGCAGTATTTT. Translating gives CASSLQDRISTDTQYF.

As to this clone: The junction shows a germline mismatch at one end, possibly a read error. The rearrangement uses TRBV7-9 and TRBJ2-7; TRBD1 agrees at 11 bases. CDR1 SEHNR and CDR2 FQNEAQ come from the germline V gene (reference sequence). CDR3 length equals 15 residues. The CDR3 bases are TGTTCCAGCAGCGATGGACAGGGGGCCCGCTACGAGCAGTACTTC. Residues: CSSSDGQGARYEQYF.

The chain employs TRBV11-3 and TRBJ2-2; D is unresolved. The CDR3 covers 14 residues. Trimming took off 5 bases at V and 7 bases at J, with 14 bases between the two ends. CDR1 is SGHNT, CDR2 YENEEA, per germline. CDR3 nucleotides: TGTGCCAGCAGCCTCGTAAATCTAGGCGGGGAGCTGTTTTTT. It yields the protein CASSLVNLGGELFF.

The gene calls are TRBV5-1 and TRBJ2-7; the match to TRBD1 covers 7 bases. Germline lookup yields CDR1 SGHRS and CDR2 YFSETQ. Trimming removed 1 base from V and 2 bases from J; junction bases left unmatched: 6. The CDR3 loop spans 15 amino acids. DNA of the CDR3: TGCGCCAGCAGCTTGACCCGACAGGGAGCCTACGAGCAGTACTTC. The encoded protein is CASSLTRQGAYEQYF.

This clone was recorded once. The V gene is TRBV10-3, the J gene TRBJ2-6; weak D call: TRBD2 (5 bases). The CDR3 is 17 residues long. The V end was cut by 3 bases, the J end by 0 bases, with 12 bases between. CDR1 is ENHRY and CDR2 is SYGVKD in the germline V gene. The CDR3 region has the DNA TGTGCCATCAGTGACCCTGGACGGGGCTCTGGGGCCAACGTCCTGACTTTC. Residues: CAISDPGRGSGANVLTF.

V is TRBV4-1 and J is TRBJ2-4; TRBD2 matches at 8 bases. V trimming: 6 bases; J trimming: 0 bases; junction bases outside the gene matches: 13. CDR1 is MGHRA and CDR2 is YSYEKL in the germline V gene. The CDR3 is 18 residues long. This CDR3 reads CASRGTGGPGKAKNIQYF. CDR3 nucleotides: TGCGCCAGCAGGGGGACGGGGGGGCCCGGTAAAGCCAAAAACATTCAGTACTTC.

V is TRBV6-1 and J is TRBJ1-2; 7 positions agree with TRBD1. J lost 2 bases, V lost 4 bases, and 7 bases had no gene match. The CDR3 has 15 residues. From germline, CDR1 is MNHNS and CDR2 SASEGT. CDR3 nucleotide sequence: TGTGCCAGCAGTGTATACTCGGGACAGAACTATGGCTACACCTTC. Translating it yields CASSVYSGQNYGYTF.

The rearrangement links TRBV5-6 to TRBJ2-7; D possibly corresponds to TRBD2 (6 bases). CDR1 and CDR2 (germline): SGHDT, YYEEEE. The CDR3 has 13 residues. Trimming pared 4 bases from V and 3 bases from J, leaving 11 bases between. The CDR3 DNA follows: TGTGCCAGCAGCACGGGACTCGTCTACGAGCAGTACTTC. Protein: CASSTGLVYEQYF.

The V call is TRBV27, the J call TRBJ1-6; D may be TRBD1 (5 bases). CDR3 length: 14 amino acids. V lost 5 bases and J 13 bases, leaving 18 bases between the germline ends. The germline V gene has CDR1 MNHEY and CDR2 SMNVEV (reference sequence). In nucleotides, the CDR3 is TGTGCCAGCAGTGTAAAGTGGCAGGGCTGGCCCCTCCACTTT. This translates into CASSVKWQGWPLHF.

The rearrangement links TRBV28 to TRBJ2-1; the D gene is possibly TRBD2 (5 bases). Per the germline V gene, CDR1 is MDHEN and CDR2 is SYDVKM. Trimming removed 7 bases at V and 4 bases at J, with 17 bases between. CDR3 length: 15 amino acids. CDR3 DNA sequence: TGTGCCAGCACCCCCGGTTCACTAGGTTACAATGAGCAGTTCTTC. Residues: CASTPGSLGYNEQFF. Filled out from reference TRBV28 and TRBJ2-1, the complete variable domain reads DVKVTQSSRYLVKRTGEKVFLECVQDMDHENMFWYRQDPGLGLRLIYFSYDVKMKEKGDIPEGYSVSREKKERFSLILESASTNQTSMYLCASTPGSLGYNEQFFGPGTRLTVL.

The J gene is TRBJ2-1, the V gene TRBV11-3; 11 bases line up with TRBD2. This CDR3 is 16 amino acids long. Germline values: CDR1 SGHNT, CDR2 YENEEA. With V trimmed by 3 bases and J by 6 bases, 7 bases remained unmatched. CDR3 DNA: TGTGCCAGCAGCTTGGTAGCGGGAGGGGAAAGCAATGAGCAGTTCTTC. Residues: CASSLVAGGESNEQFF. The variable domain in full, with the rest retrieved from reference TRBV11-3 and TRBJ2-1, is EAGVVQSPRYKIIEKKQPVAFWCNPISGHNTLYWYLQNLGQGPELLIRYENEEAVDDSQLPKDRFSAERLKGVDSTLKIQPAELGDSAVYLCASSLVAGGESNEQFFGPGTRLTVL.

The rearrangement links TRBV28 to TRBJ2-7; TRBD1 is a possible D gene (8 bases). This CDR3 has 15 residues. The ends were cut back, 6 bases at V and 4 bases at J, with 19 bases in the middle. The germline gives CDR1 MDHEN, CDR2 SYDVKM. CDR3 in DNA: TGTGCCAGCAGAGGCAGGGGGCGCGGGGGTTACGAGCAGTACTTC. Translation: CASRGRGRGGYEQYF. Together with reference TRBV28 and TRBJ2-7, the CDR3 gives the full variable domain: DVKVTQSSRYLVKRTGEKVFLECVQDMDHENMFWYRQDPGLGLRLIYFSYDVKMKEKGDIPEGYSVSREKKERFSLILESASTNQTSMYLCASRGRGRGGYEQYFGPGTRLTVT.

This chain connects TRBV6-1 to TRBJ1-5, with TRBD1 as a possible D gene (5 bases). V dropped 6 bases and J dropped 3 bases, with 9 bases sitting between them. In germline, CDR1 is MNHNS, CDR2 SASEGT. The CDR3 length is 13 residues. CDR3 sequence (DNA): TGTGCCAGCAGACAGGTCAACAATCAGCCCCAGCATTTT. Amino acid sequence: CASRQVNNQPQHF.

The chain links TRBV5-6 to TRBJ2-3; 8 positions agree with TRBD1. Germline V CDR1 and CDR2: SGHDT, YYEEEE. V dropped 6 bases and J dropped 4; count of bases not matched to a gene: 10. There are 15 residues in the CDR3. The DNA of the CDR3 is TGTGCCAGCACCCGGCCAGGGGGCCCCCCAGATACGCAGTATTTT. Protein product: CASTRPGGPPDTQYF.

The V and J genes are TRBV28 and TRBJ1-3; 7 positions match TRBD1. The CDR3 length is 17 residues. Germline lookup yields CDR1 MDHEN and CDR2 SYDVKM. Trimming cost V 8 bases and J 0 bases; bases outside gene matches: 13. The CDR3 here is CASGTGGRGNSGNTIYF. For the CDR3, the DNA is TGTGCCAGCGGCACCGGAGGCAGGGGGAACTCTGGAAACACCATATATTTT.

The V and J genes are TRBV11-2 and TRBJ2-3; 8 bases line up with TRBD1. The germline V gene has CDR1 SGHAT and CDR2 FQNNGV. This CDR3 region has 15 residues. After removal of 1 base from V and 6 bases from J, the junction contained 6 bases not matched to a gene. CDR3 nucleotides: TGTGCCAGCAGCTTAGTCTGGACAGGGCTCGATACGCAGTATTTT. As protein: CASSLVWTGLDTQYF. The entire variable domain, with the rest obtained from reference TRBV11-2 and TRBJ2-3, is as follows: EAGVAQSPRYKIIEKRQSVAFWCNPISGHATLYWYQQILGQGPKLLIQFQNNGVVDDSQLPKDRFSAERLKGVDSTLKIQPAKLEDSAVYLCASSLVWTGLDTQYFGPGTRLTVL.

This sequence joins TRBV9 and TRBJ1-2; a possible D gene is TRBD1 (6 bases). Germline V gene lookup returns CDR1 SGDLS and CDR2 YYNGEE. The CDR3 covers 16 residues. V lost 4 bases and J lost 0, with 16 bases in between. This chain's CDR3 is CASSTQGGLANYGYTF. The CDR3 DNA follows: TGTGCCAGCAGCACACAGGGAGGACTAGCTAACTATGGCTACACCTTC. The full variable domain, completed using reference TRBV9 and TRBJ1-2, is DSGVTQTPKHLITATGQRVTLRCSPRSGDLSVYWYQQSLDQGLQFLIQYYNGEERAKGNILERFSAQQFPDLHSELNLSSLELGDSALYFCASSTQGGLANYGYTFGSGTRLTVV.

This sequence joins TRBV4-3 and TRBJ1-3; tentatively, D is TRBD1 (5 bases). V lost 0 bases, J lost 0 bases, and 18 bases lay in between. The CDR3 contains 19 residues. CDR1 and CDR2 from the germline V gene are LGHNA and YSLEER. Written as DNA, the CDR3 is TGCGCCAGCAGCCAAGATCACCGTGGGGCAGAACCCTCTGGAAACACCATATATTTT. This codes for CASSQDHRGAEPSGNTIYF.

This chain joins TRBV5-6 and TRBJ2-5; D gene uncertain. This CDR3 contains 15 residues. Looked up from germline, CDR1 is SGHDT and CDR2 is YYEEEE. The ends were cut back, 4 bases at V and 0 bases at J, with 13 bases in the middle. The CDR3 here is CASSPRMGDQETQYF. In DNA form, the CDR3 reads TGTGCCAGCAGCCCCCGGATGGGCGACCAAGAGACCCAGTACTTC.

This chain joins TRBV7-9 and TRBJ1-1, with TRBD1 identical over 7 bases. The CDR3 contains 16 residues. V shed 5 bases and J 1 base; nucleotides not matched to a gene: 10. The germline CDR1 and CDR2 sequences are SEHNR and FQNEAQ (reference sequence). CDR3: CASSPRPGQPNTEAFF. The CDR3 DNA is TGTGCCAGCAGCCCACGACCGGGACAGCCGAACACTGAAGCTTTCTTT.

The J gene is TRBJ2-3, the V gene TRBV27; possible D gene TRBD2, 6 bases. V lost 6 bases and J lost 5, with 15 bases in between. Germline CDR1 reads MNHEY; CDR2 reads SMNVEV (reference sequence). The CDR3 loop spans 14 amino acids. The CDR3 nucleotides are TGTGCCAGCAGCCTAGCGCTGAATGGAGATACGCAGTATTTT. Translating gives CASSLALNGDTQYF.

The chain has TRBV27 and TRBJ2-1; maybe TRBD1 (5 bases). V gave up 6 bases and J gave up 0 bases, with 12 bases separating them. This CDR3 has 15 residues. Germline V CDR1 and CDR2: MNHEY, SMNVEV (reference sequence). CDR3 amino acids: CASSRDRPSYNEQFF. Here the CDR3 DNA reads TGTGCCAGCAGCCGAGACAGACCCTCCTACAATGAGCAGTTCTTC.

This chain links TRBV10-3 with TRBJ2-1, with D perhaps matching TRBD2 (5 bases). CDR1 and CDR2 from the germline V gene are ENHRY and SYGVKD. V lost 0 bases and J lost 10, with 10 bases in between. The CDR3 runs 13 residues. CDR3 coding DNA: TGTGCCATCAGTGAGTCGAGGGAAGGCGAGCAGTTCTTC. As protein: CAISESREGEQFF.

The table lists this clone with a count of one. As DNA, the CDR3 is TGTGCCAGCAAGCCACTGCTGAACACTGAAGCTTTCTTT. Its protein product is CASKPLLNTEAFF. This chain uses TRBV6-5 with TRBJ1-1, with D unclear. The V gene lost 7 bases and the J gene lost 0 bases, with 9 bases spanning the gap. The CDR3 spans 13 residues. The germline CDR1 and CDR2 sequences are MNHEY and SVGAGI.

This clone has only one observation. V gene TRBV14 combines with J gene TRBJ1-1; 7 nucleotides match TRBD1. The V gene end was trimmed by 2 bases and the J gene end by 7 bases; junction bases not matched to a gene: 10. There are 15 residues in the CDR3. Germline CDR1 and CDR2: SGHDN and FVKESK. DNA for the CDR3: TGTGCCAGCAGCCAATACCACAGGGGCCCAATTGAAGCTTTCTTT. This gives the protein CASSQYHRGPIEAFF. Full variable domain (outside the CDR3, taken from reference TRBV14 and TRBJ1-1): EAGVTQFPSHSVIEKGQTVTLRCDPISGHDNLYWYRRVMGKEIKFLLHFVKESKQDESGMPNNRFLAERTGGTYSTLKVQPAELEDSGVYFCASSQYHRGPIEAFFGQGTRLTVV.

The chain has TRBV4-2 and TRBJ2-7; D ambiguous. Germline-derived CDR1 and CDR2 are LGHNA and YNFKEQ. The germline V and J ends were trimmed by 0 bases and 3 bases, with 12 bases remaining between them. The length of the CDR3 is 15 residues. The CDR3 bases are TGTGCCAGCAGCCAAGATCCCCAGATAAACTACGAGCAGTACTTC. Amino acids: CASSQDPQINYEQYF.

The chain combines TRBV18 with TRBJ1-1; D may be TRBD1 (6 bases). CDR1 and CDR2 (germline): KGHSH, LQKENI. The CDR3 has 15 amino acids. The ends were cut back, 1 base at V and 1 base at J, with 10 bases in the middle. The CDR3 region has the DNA TGTGCCAGCTCACCACGGGGGCAGAGGAACACTGAAGCTTTCTTT. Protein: CASSPRGQRNTEAFF.

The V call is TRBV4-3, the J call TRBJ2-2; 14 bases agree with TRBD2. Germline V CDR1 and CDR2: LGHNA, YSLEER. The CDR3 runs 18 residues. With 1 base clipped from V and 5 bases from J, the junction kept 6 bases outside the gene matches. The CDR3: CASSQGGGLAGGTGELFF. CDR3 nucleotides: TGCGCCAGCAGCCAAGGGGGTGGACTAGCGGGGGGTACCGGGGAGCTGTTTTTT.

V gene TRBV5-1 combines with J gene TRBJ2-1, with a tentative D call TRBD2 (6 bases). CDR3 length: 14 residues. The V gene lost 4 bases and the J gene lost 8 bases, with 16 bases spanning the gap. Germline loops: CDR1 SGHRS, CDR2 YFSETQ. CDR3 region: CASSVGTPRDEQFF. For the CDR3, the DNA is TGCGCCAGCAGCGTCGGGACTCCCAGGGATGAGCAGTTCTTC.